This T cell receptor (beta chain) was sequenced in a study of shared clonotypes between healthy human individuals. Study in general: A couple of women and a few men aged 18 to 49 served as donors.

In unsorted samples, genomic DNA was obtained using roughly 99 million PBMCs. About this clone: The junction departs from germline at one end; a sequencing error may be responsible.

Here immunoSEQ multiplex PCR was the method, and the copy in TCRdb shows in-frame clones only, minus some. The sample has about 450,000 clones, around 79% seen once. Sequenced input: PBMCs. This receptor was taken from a woman aged 35 to 49 in good health. Some clones in this sample may be carry-over from other donors' samples.

In DNA, the CDR3 is TGTGCTAGCAGCCCCCGTCGGTTGGAAGGCACAGATACGCAGTATTTT. This gives the protein CASSPRRLEGTDTQYF. This rearrangement joins TRBV7-7 to TRBJ2-3; no reliable D call. This CDR3 has 16 residues. Germline CDR1 SSHAT, CDR2 FNYEAQ (reference sequence).